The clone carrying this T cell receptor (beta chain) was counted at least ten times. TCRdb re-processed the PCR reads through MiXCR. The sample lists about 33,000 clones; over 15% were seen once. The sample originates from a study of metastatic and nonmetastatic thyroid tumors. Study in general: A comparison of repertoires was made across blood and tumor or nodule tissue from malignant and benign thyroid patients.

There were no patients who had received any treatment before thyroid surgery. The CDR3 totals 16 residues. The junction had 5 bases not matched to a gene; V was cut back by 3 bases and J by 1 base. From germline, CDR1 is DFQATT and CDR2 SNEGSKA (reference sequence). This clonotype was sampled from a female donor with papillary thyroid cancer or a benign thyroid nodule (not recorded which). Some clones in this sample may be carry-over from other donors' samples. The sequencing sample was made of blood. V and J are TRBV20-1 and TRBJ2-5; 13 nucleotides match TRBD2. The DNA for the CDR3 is TGCAGTGCTAGGGGGGGACTAGCGGGGACCCAAGAGACCCAGTACTTC. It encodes CSARGGLAGTQETQYF.